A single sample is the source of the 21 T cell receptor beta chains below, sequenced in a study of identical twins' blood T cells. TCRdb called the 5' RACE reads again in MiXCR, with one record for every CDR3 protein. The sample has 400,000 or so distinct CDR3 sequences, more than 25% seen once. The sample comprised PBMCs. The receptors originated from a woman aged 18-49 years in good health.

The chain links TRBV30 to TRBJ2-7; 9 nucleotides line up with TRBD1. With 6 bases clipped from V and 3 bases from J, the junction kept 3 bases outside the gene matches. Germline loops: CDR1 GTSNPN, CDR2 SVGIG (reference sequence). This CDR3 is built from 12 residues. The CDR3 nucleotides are TGTGCCTGCCGGGACAGGGTCTACGAGCAGTACTTC. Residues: CACRDRVYEQYF.

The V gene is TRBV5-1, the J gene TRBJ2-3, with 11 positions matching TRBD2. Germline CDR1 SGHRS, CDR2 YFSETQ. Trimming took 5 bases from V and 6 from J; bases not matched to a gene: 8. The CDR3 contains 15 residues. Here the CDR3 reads CASSQGLAGYDTQYF. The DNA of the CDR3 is TGCGCCAGCAGTCAAGGACTAGCGGGTTATGATACGCAGTATTTT.

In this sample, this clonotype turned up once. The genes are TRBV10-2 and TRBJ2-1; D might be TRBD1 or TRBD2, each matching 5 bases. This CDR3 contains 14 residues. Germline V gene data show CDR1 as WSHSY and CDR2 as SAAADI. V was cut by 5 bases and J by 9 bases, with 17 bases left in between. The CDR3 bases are TGCGCCAGCAGTCCGGACTCAGCCGGGACTGAGCAGTTCTTC. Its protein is CASSPDSAGTEQFF.

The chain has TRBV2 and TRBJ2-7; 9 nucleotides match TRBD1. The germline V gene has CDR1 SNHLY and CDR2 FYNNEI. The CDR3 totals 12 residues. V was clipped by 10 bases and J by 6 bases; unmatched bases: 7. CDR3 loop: CAISDRGAEQYF. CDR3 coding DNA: TGTGCCATCTCCGACAGGGGGGCCGAGCAGTACTTC.

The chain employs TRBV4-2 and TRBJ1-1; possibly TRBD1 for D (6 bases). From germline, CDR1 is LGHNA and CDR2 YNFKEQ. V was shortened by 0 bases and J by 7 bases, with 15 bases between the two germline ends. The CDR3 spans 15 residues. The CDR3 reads CASSQDQQGGREAFF. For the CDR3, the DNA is TGTGCCAGCAGCCAAGATCAACAGGGAGGACGTGAAGCTTTCTTT.

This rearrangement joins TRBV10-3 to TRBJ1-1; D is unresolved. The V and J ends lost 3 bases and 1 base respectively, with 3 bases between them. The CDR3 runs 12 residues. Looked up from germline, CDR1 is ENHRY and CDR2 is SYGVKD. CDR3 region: CAISDKNTEAFF. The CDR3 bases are TGTGCCATCAGTGACAAGAACACTGAAGCTTTCTTT.

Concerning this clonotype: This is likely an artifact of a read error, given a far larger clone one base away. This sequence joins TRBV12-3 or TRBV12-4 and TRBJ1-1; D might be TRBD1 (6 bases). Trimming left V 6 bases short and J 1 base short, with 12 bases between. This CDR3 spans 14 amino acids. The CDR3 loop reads CASSPETGNTEAFF. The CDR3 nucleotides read TGTGCCAGCAGCCCGGAGACAGGGAACACTGAAGCTTTCTTT.

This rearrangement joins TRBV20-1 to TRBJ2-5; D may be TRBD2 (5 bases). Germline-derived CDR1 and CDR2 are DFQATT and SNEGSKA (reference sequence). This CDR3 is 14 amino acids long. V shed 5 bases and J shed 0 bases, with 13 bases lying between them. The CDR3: CSAGIWRYQETQYF. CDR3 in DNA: TGCAGTGCTGGGATATGGAGGTACCAAGAGACCCAGTACTTC.

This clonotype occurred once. The CDR3, as DNA: TGTGCCAGCAGCTTAGCGGGTCCCCGCAGGCAGGCCCAGTACTTC. Its protein product is CASSLAGPRRQAQYF. The chain couples TRBV7-8 to TRBJ2-5, with unresolved D. Looked up from germline, CDR1 is SGHVS and CDR2 is FQNEAQ. The V end lost 0 bases, the J end lost 9 bases, and 17 bases lay between the germline ends. The CDR3 covers 15 residues. The complete variable domain, with remaining parts taken from reference TRBV7-8 and TRBJ2-5, reads GAGVSQSPRYKVAKRGQDVALRCDPISGHVSLFWYQQALGQGPEFLTYFQNEAQLDKSGLPSDRFFAERPEGSVSTLKIQRTQQEDSAVYLCASSLAGPRRQAQYFGPGTRLLVL.

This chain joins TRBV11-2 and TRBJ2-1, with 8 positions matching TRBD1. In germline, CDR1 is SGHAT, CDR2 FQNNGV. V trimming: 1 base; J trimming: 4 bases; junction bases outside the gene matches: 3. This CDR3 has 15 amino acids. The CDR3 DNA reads TGTGCCAGCAGCTTAGGACAGGGGAGGTACAATGAGCAGTTCTTC. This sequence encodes CASSLGQGRYNEQFF.

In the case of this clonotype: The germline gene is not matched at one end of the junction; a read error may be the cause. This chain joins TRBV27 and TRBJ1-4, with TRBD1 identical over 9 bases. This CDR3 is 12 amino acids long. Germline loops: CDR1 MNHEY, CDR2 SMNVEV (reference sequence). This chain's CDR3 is CASSTPGQGLSF. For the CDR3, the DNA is TGTGCCAGCAGTACCCCGGGACAGGGTCTATCTTTT.

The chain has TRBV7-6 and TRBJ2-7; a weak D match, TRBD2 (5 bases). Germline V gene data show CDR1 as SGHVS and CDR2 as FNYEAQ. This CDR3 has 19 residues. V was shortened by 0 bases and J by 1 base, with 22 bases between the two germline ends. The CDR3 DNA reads TGTGCCAGCAGCTTAGCGCGTTTGAACGGGGAAGGCGCTTCCTACGAGCAGTACTTC. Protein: CASSLARLNGEGASYEQYF. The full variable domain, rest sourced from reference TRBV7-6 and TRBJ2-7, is GAGVSQSPRYKVTKRGQDVALRCDPISGHVSLYWYRQALGQGPEFLTYFNYEAQQDKSGLPNDRFSAERPEGSISTLTIQRTEQRDSAMYRCASSLARLNGEGASYEQYFGPGTRLTVT.

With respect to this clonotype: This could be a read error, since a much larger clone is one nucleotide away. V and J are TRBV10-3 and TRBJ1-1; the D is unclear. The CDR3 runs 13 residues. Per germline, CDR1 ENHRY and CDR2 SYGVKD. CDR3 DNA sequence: TGTGCCATCGGTGAGTGGGTTAAGACTGAAGCTTTCTTT. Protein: CAIGEWVKTEAFF.

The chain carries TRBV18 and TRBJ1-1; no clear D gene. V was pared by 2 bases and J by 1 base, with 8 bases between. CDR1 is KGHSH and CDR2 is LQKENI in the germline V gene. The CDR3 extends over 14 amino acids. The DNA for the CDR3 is TGTGCCAGCTCACCAAATTTCGGGAACACTGAAGCTTTCTTT. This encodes CASSPNFGNTEAFF.

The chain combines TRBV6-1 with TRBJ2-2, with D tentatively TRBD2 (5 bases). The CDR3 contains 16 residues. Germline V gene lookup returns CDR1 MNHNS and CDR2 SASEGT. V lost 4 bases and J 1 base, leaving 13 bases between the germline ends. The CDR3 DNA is TGTGCCAGCAGTGTAAGGCGGACTTTGAACACCGGGGAGCTGTTTTTT. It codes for CASSVRRTLNTGELFF.

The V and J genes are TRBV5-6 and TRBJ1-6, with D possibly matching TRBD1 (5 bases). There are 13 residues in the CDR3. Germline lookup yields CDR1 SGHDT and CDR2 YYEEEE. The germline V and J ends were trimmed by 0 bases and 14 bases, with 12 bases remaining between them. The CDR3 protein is CASSLGTSPTLHF. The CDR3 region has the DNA TGTGCCAGCAGCTTGGGGACATCCCCAACCCTCCACTTT. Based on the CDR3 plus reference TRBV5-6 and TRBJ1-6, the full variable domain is DAGVTQSPTHLIKTRGQQVTLRCSPKSGHDTVSWYQQALGQGPQFIFQYYEEEERQRGNFPDRFSGHQFPNYSSELNVNALLLGDSALYLCASSLGTSPTLHFGNGTRLTVT.

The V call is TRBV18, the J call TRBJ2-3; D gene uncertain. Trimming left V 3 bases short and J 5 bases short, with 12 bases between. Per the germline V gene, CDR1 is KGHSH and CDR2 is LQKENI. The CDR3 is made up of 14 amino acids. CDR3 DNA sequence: TGTGCCAGCTCACCGCGACTTCCGGGAGATACGCAGTATTTT. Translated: CASSPRLPGDTQYF.

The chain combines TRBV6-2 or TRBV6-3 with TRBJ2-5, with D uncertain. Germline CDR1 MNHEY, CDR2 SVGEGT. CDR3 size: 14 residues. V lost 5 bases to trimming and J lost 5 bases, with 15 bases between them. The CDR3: CASSRLGKMETQYF. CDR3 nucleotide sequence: TGTGCCAGCAGTCGCCTGGGGAAAATGGAGACCCAGTACTTC.

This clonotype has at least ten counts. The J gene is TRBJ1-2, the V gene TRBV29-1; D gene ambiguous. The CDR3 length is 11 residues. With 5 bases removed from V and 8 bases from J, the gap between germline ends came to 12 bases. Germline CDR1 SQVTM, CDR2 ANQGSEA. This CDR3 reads CSVTYQNGYTF. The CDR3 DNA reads TGCAGCGTTACCTATCAGAACGGCTACACCTTC.

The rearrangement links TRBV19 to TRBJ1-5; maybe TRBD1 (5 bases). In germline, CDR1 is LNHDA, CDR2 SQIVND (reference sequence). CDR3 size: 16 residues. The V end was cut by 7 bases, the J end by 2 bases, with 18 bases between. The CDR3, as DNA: TGTGCCAGTATCCGAGGGGACCCGGGGGGCAATCAGCCCCAGCATTTT. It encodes CASIRGDPGGNQPQHF.

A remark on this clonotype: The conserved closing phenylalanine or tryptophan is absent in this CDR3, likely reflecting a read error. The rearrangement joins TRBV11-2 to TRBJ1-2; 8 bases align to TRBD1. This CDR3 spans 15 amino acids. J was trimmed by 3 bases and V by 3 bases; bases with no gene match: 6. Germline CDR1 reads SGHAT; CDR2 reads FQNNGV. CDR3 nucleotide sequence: TGTGCCAGCAGCTTCCAGGGGGCTATAGACTATGGCTACACCATC. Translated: CASSFQGAIDYGYTI.